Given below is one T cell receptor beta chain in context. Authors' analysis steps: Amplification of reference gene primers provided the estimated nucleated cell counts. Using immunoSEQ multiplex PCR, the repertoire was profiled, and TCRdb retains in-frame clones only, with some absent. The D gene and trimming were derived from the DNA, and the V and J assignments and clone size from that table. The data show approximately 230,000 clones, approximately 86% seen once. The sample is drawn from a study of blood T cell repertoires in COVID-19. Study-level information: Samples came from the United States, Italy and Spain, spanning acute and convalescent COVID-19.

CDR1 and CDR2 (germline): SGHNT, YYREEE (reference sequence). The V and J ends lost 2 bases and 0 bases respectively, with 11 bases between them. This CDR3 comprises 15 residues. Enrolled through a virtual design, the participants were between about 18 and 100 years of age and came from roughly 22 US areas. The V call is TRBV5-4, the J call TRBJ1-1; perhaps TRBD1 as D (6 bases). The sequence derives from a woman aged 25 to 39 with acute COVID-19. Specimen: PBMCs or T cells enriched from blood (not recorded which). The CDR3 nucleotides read TGTGCCAGCAGCTTAAACGAGGGGGTGAACACTGAAGCTTTCTTT. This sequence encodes CASSLNEGVNTEAFF.